The rows below give T cell receptor beta chains drawn from one sample of a study of T cell clusters in autoimmune cytopenias. TCRdb re-called the multiplex PCR reads; one entry per CDR3 protein, DNA not given. The sample table sets out approximately 12,000 distinct CDR3 sequences. The same data also contributed to another study, on T cell repertoires in aging, cancer and after chemotherapy.

Sequencing used peripheral blood. These receptor sequences come from a human donor in good health. The CDR3 runs from the conserved cysteine through the conserved F or W. Fields, in order: clone size, J gene, V gene, CDR3 protein. Size values are once, few and many counts, or a class for expanded clones, and some rows have none.

NA,TRBJ1-2,TRBV28,CASSPDSVRGYTF
medium-sized,TRBJ2-1,TRBV6-5,CASSYYSGLAGGEEQFF
medium-sized,TRBJ2-3,TRBV7-2,CASSFSGGRDTQYF
medium-sized,TRBJ1-2,TRBV7-3,CASSLGVNYGYTF
NA,TRBJ2-1,TRBV4-2,CASTVTSGGAYEQFF
NA,TRBJ2-7,TRBV7-9,CASSSTSGVREQYF
medium-sized,TRBJ1-3,TRBV7-9,CASSPGSGNTIYF
NA,TRBJ2-5,TRBV7-9,CASSAPGQGAGMETQYF
NA,TRBJ2-7,TRBV7-8,CASSAQDLTSSYEQYF
NA,TRBJ2-3,TRBV18,CASSPTSGSTDTQYF
NA,TRBJ2-1,TRBV5-4,CASSLSGTYNEQFF
medium-sized,TRBJ1-1,TRBV5-5,CASSGELGRTEAFF
NA,TRBJ2-3,TRBV27,CASSLRGLGDTQYF
medium-sized,TRBJ2-2,TRBV29-1,CSVFSGVITGELFF
NA,TRBJ2-1,TRBV13,CASSLGRGNEQFF
medium-sized,TRBJ1-2,TRBV20-1,CSARTGGNYGYTF
NA,TRBJ1-5,TRBV27,CASSLAGDRAQHF
NA,TRBJ2-1,TRBV7-2,CASSWGGGPMDEQFF
NA,TRBJ2-2,TRBV12-3/TRBV12-4,CASSDRQTGELFF
medium-sized,TRBJ2-7,TRBV6-5,CASSYAGGGSWQYF
NA,TRBJ2-2,TRBV5-4,CASTLKGGSNTGELFF
medium-sized,TRBJ2-3,TRBV7-9,CASSLRADTQYF
NA,TRBJ1-2,TRBV27,CASSFRANYGYTF
NA,TRBJ2-3,TRBV4-2,CASSQVAGTSTDTQYF